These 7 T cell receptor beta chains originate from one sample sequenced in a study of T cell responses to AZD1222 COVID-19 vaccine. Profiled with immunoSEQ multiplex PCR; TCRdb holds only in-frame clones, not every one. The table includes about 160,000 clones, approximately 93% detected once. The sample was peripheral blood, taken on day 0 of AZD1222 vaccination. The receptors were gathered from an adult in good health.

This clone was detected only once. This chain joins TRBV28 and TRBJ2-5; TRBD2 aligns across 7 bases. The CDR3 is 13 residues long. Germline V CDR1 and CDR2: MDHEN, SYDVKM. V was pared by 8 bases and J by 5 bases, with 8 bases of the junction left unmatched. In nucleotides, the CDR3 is TGTGCCAGCGAGACGGGGGGTTCTGAGACCCAGTACTTC. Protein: CASETGGSETQYF. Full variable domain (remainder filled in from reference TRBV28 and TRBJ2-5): DVKVTQSSRYLVKRTGEKVFLECVQDMDHENMFWYRQDPGLGLRLIYFSYDVKMKEKGDIPEGYSVSREKKERFSLILESASTNQTSMYLCASETGGSETQYFGPGTRLLVL.

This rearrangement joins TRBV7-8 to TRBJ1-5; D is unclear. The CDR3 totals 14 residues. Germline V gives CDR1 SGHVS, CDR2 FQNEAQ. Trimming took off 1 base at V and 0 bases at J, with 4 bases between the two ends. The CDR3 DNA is TGTGCCAGCAGCTTAGTTCATAGCAATCAGCCCCAGCATTTT. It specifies CASSLVHSNQPQHF.

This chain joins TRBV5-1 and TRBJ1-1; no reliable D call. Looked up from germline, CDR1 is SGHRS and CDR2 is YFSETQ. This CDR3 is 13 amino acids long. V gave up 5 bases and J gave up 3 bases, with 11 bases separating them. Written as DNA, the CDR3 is TGCGCCAGCAGTGTGGTAGTCGACACTGAAGCTTTCTTT. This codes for CASSVVVDTEAFF.

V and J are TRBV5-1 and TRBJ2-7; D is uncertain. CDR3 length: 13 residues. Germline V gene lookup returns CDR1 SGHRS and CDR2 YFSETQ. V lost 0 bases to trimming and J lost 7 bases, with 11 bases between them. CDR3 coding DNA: TGCGCCAGCAGCTTGGTTCATTCTACTGAGCAGTACTTC. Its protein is CASSLVHSTEQYF.

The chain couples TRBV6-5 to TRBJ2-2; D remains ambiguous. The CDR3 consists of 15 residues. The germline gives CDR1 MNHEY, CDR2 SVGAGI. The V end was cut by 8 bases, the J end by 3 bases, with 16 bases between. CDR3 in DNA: TGTGCCAGCCCCCCAGTTGCGCTAGACACCGGGGAGCTGTTTTTT. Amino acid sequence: CASPPVALDTGELFF.

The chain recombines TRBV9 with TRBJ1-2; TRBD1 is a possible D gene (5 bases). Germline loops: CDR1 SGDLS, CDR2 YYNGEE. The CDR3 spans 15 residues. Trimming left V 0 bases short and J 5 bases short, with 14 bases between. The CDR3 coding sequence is TGTGCCAGCAGCGTAGGACAGCAACTTGGGTATGGCTACACCTTC. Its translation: CASSVGQQLGYGYTF.

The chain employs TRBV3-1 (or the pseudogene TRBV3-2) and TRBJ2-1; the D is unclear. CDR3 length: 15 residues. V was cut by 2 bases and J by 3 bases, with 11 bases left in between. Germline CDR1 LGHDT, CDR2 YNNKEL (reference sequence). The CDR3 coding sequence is TGTGCCAGCAGCCAATCCCCCAATTACTACAATGAGCAGTTCTTC. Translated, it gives CASSQSPNYYNEQFF.